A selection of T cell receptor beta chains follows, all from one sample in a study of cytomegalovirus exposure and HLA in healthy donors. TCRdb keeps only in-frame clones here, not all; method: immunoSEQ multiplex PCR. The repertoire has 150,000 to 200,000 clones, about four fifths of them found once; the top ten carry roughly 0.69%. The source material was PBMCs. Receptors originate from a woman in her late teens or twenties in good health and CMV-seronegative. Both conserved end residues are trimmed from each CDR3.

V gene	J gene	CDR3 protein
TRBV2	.	ASNRGQGYEQY
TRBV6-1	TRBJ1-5	ASSEVLNQPQH
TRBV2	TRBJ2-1	ASSAHRGLGDEQF
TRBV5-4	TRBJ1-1	ASSIAETEAF
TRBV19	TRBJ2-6	ASSRQLVSGANVLT
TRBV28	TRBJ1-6	ASSSIQGINSPLH
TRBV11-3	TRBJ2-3	ASSRLDRALPDTQY
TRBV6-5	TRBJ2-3	ASSYKQGGSDTQY
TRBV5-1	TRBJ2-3	ASSLRELAPAGADTQY
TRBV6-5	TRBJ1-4	ASRKVTGIGEKLF
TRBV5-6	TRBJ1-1	ASSLRDYHTEAF
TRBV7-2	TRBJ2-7	ASSLFLTSYEQY
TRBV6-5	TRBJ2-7	ASSFFGGPYEQY
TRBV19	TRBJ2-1	ASSKGHVPGLAGGPGSYNEQF
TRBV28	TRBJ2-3	ASSLDTSGQITDTQY
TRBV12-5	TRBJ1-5	ASGLHTGSRFSNQPQH
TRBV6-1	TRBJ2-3	ASSGLAGGGYTDTQY
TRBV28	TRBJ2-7	ASRTPAGGSEQY
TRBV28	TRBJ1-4	ASKEGQVREKLF
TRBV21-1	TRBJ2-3	ASSNRAPRESTDTQY
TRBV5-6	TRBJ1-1	ASSLTGINTEAF
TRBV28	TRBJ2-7	ASTEGGTGRYEQY
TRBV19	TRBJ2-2	ASSRGRTVNTGELF
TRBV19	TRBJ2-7	ASSIWGQGLVEQY
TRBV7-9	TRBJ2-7	ASSFGAYEY
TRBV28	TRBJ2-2	ASSLNFVAGATGELF
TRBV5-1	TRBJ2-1	ASSLRAGGLNEQF
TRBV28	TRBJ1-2	ASSSTLYYGYT
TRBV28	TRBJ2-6	ASSSQVRTGANVLT
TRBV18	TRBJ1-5	ASSLAGDQPQH
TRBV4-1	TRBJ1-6	ASSQDLEGLSSYNSPLH
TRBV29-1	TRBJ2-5	SAGTSGEETQY
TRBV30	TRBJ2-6	AWRAMRISGANVLT
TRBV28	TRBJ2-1	ASSLWDRLNEQF
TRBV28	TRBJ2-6	ASTPGGFGANVLT
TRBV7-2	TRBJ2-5	ASSFSVQETQY
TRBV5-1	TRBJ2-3	ASSLEGTSGRATTDTQY
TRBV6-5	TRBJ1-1	ASSYRTVVGGTEAF
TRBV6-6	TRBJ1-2	ASSYSRSERGYT
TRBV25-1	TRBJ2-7	ASSAPGQGAGEQY
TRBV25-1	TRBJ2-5	ASNRGLAGQETQY
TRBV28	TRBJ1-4	ASSLITGRNEKLF
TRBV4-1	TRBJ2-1	ASSQDKSTRQTYNEQF
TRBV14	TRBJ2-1	ASSQDVLAFGNEQF
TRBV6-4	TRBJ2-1	ASSDSTSDHNEQF
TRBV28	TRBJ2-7	ASRVQGPTYEQY
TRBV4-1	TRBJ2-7	ASSQDALAGVLEGTYEQY
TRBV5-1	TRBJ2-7	ASSPVGAGSWEQY
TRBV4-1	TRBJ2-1	ASRALADSYNEQF
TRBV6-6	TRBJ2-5	ASSSQRPTEGETQY
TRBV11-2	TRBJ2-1	ASSLFPPIGGGPDEQF
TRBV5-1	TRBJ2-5	ASSLVASGRQETQY
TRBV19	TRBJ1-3	ASSPGSGGNTIY